The 29 T cell receptor beta chains below were found in one sample sequenced in a study of shared clonotypes between healthy human individuals. Clones were sequenced by immunoSEQ multiplex PCR, and TCRdb holds only the in-frame ones, with some missing. This sample has 500,000 or so clones, with 95% to 96% found just once. The specimen sequenced was naive CD4+ T cells sorted from blood. Documented subset: CD45RA+ positively selected. Receptors were obtained from a woman aged 25-40 years in good health.

V is TRBV7-2 and J is TRBJ1-1; possible D gene TRBD1, 5 bases. V lost 5 bases and J lost 4, with 14 bases in between. This CDR3 has 14 residues. CDR1 is SGHTA and CDR2 is FQGNSA in the germline V gene. In nucleotides, the CDR3 is TGTGCCAGCAGCCATAGTGGGGGTAGCACTGAAGCTTTCTTT. Translated, it gives CASSHSGGSTEAFF.

V gene TRBV10-1 combines with J gene TRBJ2-7, with D perhaps matching TRBD1 or TRBD2 (6 bases each). The length of the CDR3 is 15 residues. Trimming took 3 bases from V and 2 from J, leaving 14 bases between them. The germline CDR1 and CDR2 sequences are WNHNN and SYGVQD (reference sequence). The CDR3 region is CASSDGAGEAYEQYF. CDR3 DNA sequence: TGCGCCAGCAGTGACGGGGCAGGGGAGGCCTACGAGCAGTACTTC.

The J gene is TRBJ2-7, the V gene TRBV6-1; 11 nucleotides agree with TRBD2. Trimming removed 4 bases from V and 1 base from J; junction bases left unmatched: 9. Germline CDR1 MNHNS, CDR2 SASEGT. This CDR3 region has 17 residues. The CDR3 region has the DNA TGTGCCAGCAGTGTACTAGCGGGAGTTCGGAAATCCTACGAGCAGTACTTC. Protein: CASSVLAGVRKSYEQYF.

This sequence joins TRBV18 and TRBJ2-7; 7 bases are a match to TRBD2. The CDR3 extends over 15 amino acids. Germline V gene lookup returns CDR1 KGHSH and CDR2 LQKENI. V shed 2 bases, J shed 2 bases, and the junction held 6 bases outside the gene matches. The CDR3 here is CASSPRAGEAYEQYF. For the CDR3, the DNA is TGTGCCAGCTCACCAAGGGCGGGAGAGGCCTACGAGCAGTACTTC.

The V call is TRBV10-1, the J call TRBJ2-2, with D possibly being TRBD2 (5 bases). V gave up 6 bases and J gave up 4 bases, with 9 bases separating them. This CDR3 has 13 amino acids. In germline, CDR1 is WNHNN, CDR2 SYGVQD (reference sequence). The CDR3 protein is CASRGRGTGELFF. The CDR3 DNA follows: TGCGCCAGCAGGGGTCGGGGCACCGGGGAGCTGTTTTTT.

The chain couples TRBV27 to TRBJ2-5; maybe TRBD2 (6 bases). The end of the DNA fits TRBJ2-7 better, so the J call may be wrong. The CDR3 has 13 amino acids. The germline V gene has CDR1 MNHEY and CDR2 SMNVEV (reference sequence). As DNA, the CDR3 is TGTGCCAGTAAGGCGGGACGCGGTAACGAGCAGTACTTC. This encodes CASKAGRGNEQYF.

In nucleotides, the CDR3 is TGCGCCAGCAGTCCGGGACCGTACACTGAAGCTTTCTTT. It translates to CASSPGPYTEAFF. The chain employs TRBV10-1 and TRBJ1-1; D may be TRBD1 (5 bases). This CDR3 spans 13 amino acids. The V gene's germline CDR1 is WNHNN and CDR2 SYGVQD (reference sequence). V shed 5 bases and J shed 3 bases, with 10 bases lying between them.

This clone was detected only once. This chain connects TRBV29-1 to TRBJ2-7; D tentatively fits TRBD1 or TRBD2 (5 bases each). The V gene's germline CDR1 is SQVTM and CDR2 ANQGSEA. V was shortened by 3 bases and J by 0 bases, with 12 bases between the two germline ends. The CDR3 is made up of 14 amino acids. The CDR3 sequence is CSVEFRGTSYEQYF. The CDR3, as DNA: TGCAGCGTTGAGTTCCGGGGCACCTCCTACGAGCAGTACTTC.

The CDR3 spells CASTRRGRGNYGYTF. The CDR3 bases are TGTGCCAGCACCCGCAGGGGGCGCGGTAACTATGGCTACACCTTC. The V call is TRBV19, the J call TRBJ1-2; 8 bases line up with TRBD1. V trimming: 9 bases; J trimming: 1 base; junction bases outside the gene matches: 10. This CDR3 comprises 15 residues. The germline V gene encodes CDR1 LNHDA and CDR2 SQIVND (reference sequence).

The chain links TRBV5-4 to TRBJ2-3, with 11 nucleotides matching TRBD2. The V segment lost 4 bases and the J segment 3 bases; nucleotides outside the gene matches: 7. This CDR3 spans 16 amino acids. Germline assignment: CDR1 SGHNT and CDR2 YYREEE (reference sequence). CDR3 bases: TGTGCCAGCAGCCCGAGGGGACTAGCGGAGACAGATACGCAGTATTTT. Translated, it gives CASSPRGLAETDTQYF.

V is TRBV10-2 and J is TRBJ2-7; tentatively, D is TRBD1 or TRBD2 (6 bases each). CDR3 length: 17 amino acids. V shed 0 bases and J shed 7 bases, with 22 bases lying between them. CDR1 and CDR2 (germline): WSHSY, SAAADI. CDR3 protein: CASSESSAQGTGAEQYF. The DNA for the CDR3 is TGCGCCAGCAGTGAGTCGTCAGCACAGGGCACGGGGGCGGAGCAGTACTTC.

This chain uses TRBV5-4 with TRBJ2-6; no definite D call. The germline CDR1 and CDR2 sequences are SGHNT and YYREEE (reference sequence). Between the trimmed V and J ends, which lost 6 bases and 2 bases, there was a span of 9 bases. The CDR3 runs 14 residues. This CDR3 is CASIEVTGANVLTF. CDR3 nucleotide sequence: TGTGCCAGCATTGAGGTGACTGGGGCCAACGTCCTGACTTTC.

The chain has TRBV25-1 and TRBJ1-4, with D perhaps matching TRBD1 (5 bases). The CDR3 length is 16 residues. Germline V gene data show CDR1 as MGHDK and CDR2 as SYGVNS. Trimming left V 4 bases short and J 5 bases short, with 17 bases between. The CDR3 bases are TGTGCCAGCAGTGGAACTTGGGGGGGACCGAATGAAAAACTGTTTTTT. Protein product: CASSGTWGGPNEKLFF.

The gene calls are TRBV28 and TRBJ2-7; 10 positions agree with TRBD1. V dropped 6 bases and J dropped 6; count of bases not matched to a gene: 14. CDR3 length: 16 amino acids. Germline CDR1 and CDR2: MDHEN and SYDVKM. This CDR3 is CASSQIRDRGLSEQYF. The CDR3 region has the DNA TGTGCCAGCAGCCAAATCCGGGACAGGGGATTAAGCGAGCAGTACTTC.

This chain connects TRBV28 to TRBJ1-6; TRBD1 matches 7 bases. Losses at the gene ends were 6 bases for V and 7 bases for J; bases not matched to a gene: 6. The germline V gene encodes CDR1 MDHEN and CDR2 SYDVKM. This CDR3 comprises 14 residues. This CDR3 reads CASSPGQSNSPLHF. For the CDR3, the DNA is TGTGCCAGCAGCCCGGGACAGTCGAATTCACCCCTCCACTTT.

This clone came up once. The gene calls are TRBV19 and TRBJ1-5; maybe TRBD1 (6 bases). The length of the CDR3 is 13 residues. The V end was cut by 7 bases, the J end by 8 bases, with 15 bases between. Germline V gives CDR1 LNHDA, CDR2 SQIVND (reference sequence). The CDR3 DNA follows: TGTGCCAGTAAGAAGAGGGGGAATAAGCCCCAGCATTTT. This translates into CASKKRGNKPQHF.

This clone was observed a few times. J is TRBJ1-5 and V is TRBV29-1; no clear D gene. The germline V and J ends were trimmed by 0 bases and 6 bases, with 6 bases remaining between them. The germline V gene encodes CDR1 SQVTM and CDR2 ANQGSEA. The CDR3 length is 12 residues. CDR3 amino acids: CSVEDIGQPQHF. As DNA, the CDR3 is TGCAGCGTTGAAGATATAGGTCAGCCCCAGCATTTT.

The chain is built from TRBV11-2 and TRBJ2-2, with 13 bases identical to TRBD2. The germline V gene encodes CDR1 SGHAT and CDR2 FQNNGV. Losses at the gene ends were 5 bases for V and 8 bases for J; bases not matched to a gene: 5. CDR3 length: 15 amino acids. CDR3 sequence (DNA): TGTGCCAGCAGCCCCCGGACTAGCGGGAGAGGGGAGCTGTTTTTT. It encodes CASSPRTSGRGELFF.

Worth noting for this clone: The limits of the CDR3 on the DNA are not certain, so only TCRdb's listed CDR3 is given. V gene TRBV6-1 combines with J gene TRBJ2-7; TRBD2 reflects the table's D call only, with no check against the DNA. The germline V gene has CDR1 MNHNS and CDR2 SASEGT. 13 amino acids form the CDR3, both terminal residues included. CDR3 region: CASSEWARGTPYF.

The chain is built from TRBV2 and TRBJ2-7, with a weak D call TRBD1 (6 bases). CDR1 SNHLY and CDR2 FYNNEI come from the germline V gene. V dropped 7 bases and J dropped 6 bases, with 16 bases sitting between them. The CDR3 is 13 residues long. The CDR3 loop reads CASITDQGREQYF. The CDR3, as DNA: TGTGCCAGCATCACCGACCAGGGGCGCGAGCAGTACTTC.

The rearrangement joins TRBV4-1 to TRBJ1-2; a weak D match, TRBD1 (5 bases). CDR1 and CDR2 from the germline V gene are MGHRA and YSYEKL. The CDR3 length is 17 residues. V gave up 3 bases and J gave up 6 bases, with 23 bases separating them. The CDR3 DNA follows: TGCGCCAGCAGCCAGGGAAGTACCTCAGGGTTTACGGATGGCTACACCTTC. It codes for CASSQGSTSGFTDGYTF.

The chain couples TRBV7-2 to TRBJ1-1; D might be TRBD1 (5 bases). CDR3 length equals 15 residues. Germline CDR1 and CDR2: SGHTA and FQGNSA. V gave up 1 base and J gave up 1 base, with 10 bases separating them. The CDR3 DNA is TGTGCCAGCAGCTTAGGTGGGACGGCGAACACTGAAGCTTTCTTT. As protein: CASSLGGTANTEAFF.

This chain joins TRBV19 and TRBJ2-7; 9 bases are shared with TRBD2. Germline V lookup: CDR1 LNHDA, CDR2 SQIVND (reference sequence). The CDR3 extends over 15 amino acids. J lost 2 bases, V lost 8 bases, and 10 bases had no gene match. The CDR3 DNA follows: TGTGCCAGTGCCCCCCGCGGGAGGGCCACCTACGAGCAGTACTTC. It is translated as CASAPRGRATYEQYF.

The rearrangement uses TRBV5-1 and TRBJ2-3; TRBD2 might be the D (6 bases). The CDR3 sequence is 14 residues long. V dropped 4 bases and J dropped 4 bases, with 13 bases sitting between them. The germline V gene has CDR1 SGHRS and CDR2 YFSETQ. The CDR3 DNA reads TGCGCCAGCAGCAAAAAGCGGGCCCCAGATACGCAGTATTTT. Translated, it gives CASSKKRAPDTQYF. The full variable domain, completed using reference TRBV5-1 and TRBJ2-3, is KAGVTQTPRYLIKTRGQQVTLSCSPISGHRSVSWYQQTPGQGLQFLFEYFSETQRNKGNFPGRFSGRQFSNSRSEMNVSTLELGDSALYLCASSKKRAPDTQYFGPGTRLTVL.

The gene calls are TRBV29-1 and TRBJ2-2; D is unclear. The V and J ends lost 6 bases and 1 base respectively, with 9 bases between them. This CDR3 region has 13 residues. In germline, CDR1 is SQVTM, CDR2 ANQGSEA. The CDR3 reads CSVPQENTGELFF. DNA for the CDR3: TGCAGCGTCCCGCAGGAGAACACCGGGGAGCTGTTTTTT.

In its sample, this clone was seen a few times. The rearrangement uses TRBV28 and TRBJ2-7; tentative D call: TRBD1 (6 bases). The CDR3 is 11 amino acids. Germline assignment: CDR1 MDHEN and CDR2 SYDVKM. The V and J ends lost 4 bases and 12 bases respectively, with 13 bases between them. Here the CDR3 reads CASSSPTGLYF. The CDR3 bases are TGTGCCAGCAGTTCCCCAACAGGGCTGTACTTC.

With respect to this clone: At one end, the junction sequence differs from germline, possibly due to a read error. In nucleotides, the CDR3 is TGCAGCGCTGCCCCGGGCCTCCTTTTATGCAGTACTTCGAACTTC. Residues: CSAAPGLLLCSTSNF. The chain has TRBV29-1 and TRBJ2-7, with D unclear. This CDR3 has 15 amino acids. Germline-derived CDR1 and CDR2 are SQVTM and ANQGSEA.

This clone showed up just once. The DNA for the CDR3 is TGCGCCAGCAGTGATCAGGGGTCCGCTTTCTTT. This encodes CASSDQGSAFF. V usage is TRBV10-2 and J usage is TRBJ1-1; TRBD1 might be the D (6 bases). In germline, CDR1 is WSHSY, CDR2 SAAADI. The CDR3 loop spans 11 amino acids. Trimming stripped 3 bases from V and 11 bases from J, with 10 bases between.

The chain links TRBV11-2 to TRBJ1-5; no clear D. Germline V lookup: CDR1 SGHAT, CDR2 FQNNGV. This CDR3 comprises 14 residues. V shed 5 bases and J shed 0 bases, with 8 bases lying between them. The CDR3 bases are TGTGCCAGCAGCCCAACGGATAGCAATCAGCCCCAGCATTTT. It codes for CASSPTDSNQPQHF.